These T cell receptor beta chains were read from a single sample in a study of T cells in Graves' hyperthyroidism and ophthalmopathy. TCRdb analysed the multiplex PCR reads with MiXCR anew, one entry per CDR3 protein. This table holds 300,000 to 400,000 distinct CDR3 sequences, approximately 13% found once. Sequencing was carried out using blood. The receptors shown here come from a woman aged 60 to 75 with Graves' hyperthyroidism. The conserved cysteine and the conserved F or W are not part of the CDR3 here. The D gene is left open where the match is weak.

TRBV5-1	.	12	TRBJ2-5	ASSLVGFQETQY
TRBV19	.	12	TRBJ1-2	ASRTPIQNYGYT
TRBV4-1	TRBD1	15	TRBJ2-7	ASSQGLPGQGTYEQY
TRBV11-2	TRBD2	17	TRBJ2-3	ASSQAVMLSGGYTDTQY
TRBV4-1	.	14	TRBJ2-3	ASSATGTGATDTQY
TRBV5-1	.	12	TRBJ2-7	ASSLGPYTYEQY
TRBV20-1	TRBD1	14	TRBJ2-5	SARDLGQGAQETQY
TRBV19	TRBD2	13	TRBJ2-7	ASRVGLADPYEQY
TRBV24-1	TRBD1	16	TRBJ2-2	ATSDFMGQGRYTGELF
TRBV12-5	.	13	TRBJ2-3	ASGSPGTSTDTQY
TRBV7-3	TRBD2	15	TRBJ2-1	ASSRLAEFSSYNEQF
TRBV20-1	TRBD2	13	TRBJ2-1	SARDGTSGRAEQF
TRBV7-9	TRBD2	14	TRBJ2-1	ASSSKGLAGDNEQF
TRBV5-6	TRBD1	15	TRBJ1-1	ASSSPGQAYMNTEAF
TRBV7-9	TRBD2	14	TRBJ2-1	ASSPHLSGRGDEQF
TRBV28	.	11	TRBJ2-1	ATKDGGFNEQF
TRBV18	TRBD1	13	TRBJ2-1	ASSPLIQGYNEQF
TRBV20-1	.	14	TRBJ1-6	SASDSPSSYNSPLH
TRBV20-1	TRBD1	11	TRBJ2-7	SATRDRGGEQY
TRBV20-1	.	12	TRBJ1-1	SARPSGLNTEAF
TRBV10-1	.	11	TRBJ2-7	ASSEGARNEQY
TRBV6-5	.	14	TRBJ1-2	ASSYSALGGNYGYT
TRBV7-9	.	13	TRBJ1-3	ASSLGPGSGNTIY
TRBV6-5	.	13	TRBJ2-7	ASSYDLSPDYEQY
TRBV19	.	14	TRBJ2-7	ASSRSGSPSSYEQY
TRBV12-3/TRBV12-4	TRBD1	12	TRBJ2-3	ASSDRGRADTQY
TRBV30	TRBD2	13	TRBJ2-7	AWGTSGRSSYEQY
TRBV24-1	.	12	TRBJ1-2	ATSDLRVENGYT
TRBV28	.	13	TRBJ1-2	ASSFPGRPNYGYT
TRBV7-3	.	13	TRBJ2-1	ASSSLGGQYNEQF
TRBV10-2	.	12	TRBJ1-2	ASSENVASNGYT
TRBV24-1	TRBD1	12	TRBJ1-4	ATSDPGQGEKLF
TRBV12-3/TRBV12-4	TRBD1	13	TRBJ2-3	ASSRQGMGTDTQY
TRBV5-1	TRBD1	14	TRBJ2-1	ASSSEQGAVYNEQF
TRBV7-9	TRBD2	14	TRBJ2-7	ASSPRSLAGGFEQY
TRBV20-1	TRBD2	17	TRBJ2-1	SARGGTSGRDSRYNEQF
TRBV12-3/TRBV12-4	.	13	TRBJ2-5	ASSFVGEHQETQY
TRBV7-2	.	15	TRBJ2-5	ASSLGWVATRQETQY
TRBV7-9	TRBD2	14	TRBJ2-2	ASIPPGLEDTGELF
TRBV19	TRBD1	15	TRBJ1-5	ASSHEGTGNSNQPQH
TRBV10-2	.	10	TRBJ2-5	ASSWAQETQY
TRBV7-9	TRBD2	13	TRBJ2-1	AGSLQAGSYNEQF
TRBV25-1	.	18	TRBJ1-6	ASSELNPGRWEFFNSPLH
TRBV10-2	TRBD1	14	TRBJ2-7	ASRRSGTEGSYEQY
TRBV7-3	.	13	TRBJ2-2	ASSPQARNTGELF